This entry lists 31 T cell receptor beta chains sequenced from one sample in a study of T cell responses to AZD1222 COVID-19 vaccine. Repertoires were generated with immunoSEQ multiplex PCR, while TCRdb's copy carries only in-frame clones and drops some. The repertoire holds 100,000 to 150,000 clones, 85% to 90% seen once, with about 3.3% in the top ten. The material was peripheral blood, obtained 28 days after the second AZD1222 dose. Receptor source: an adult who received the AZD1222 COVID-19 vaccine.

The chain has TRBV7-2 and TRBJ1-5; D remains unclear. Germline assignment: CDR1 SGHTA and CDR2 FQGNSA. Trimming left V 1 base short and J 4 bases short, with 5 bases between. CDR3 length: 13 amino acids. The CDR3 loop is CASSLVANQPQHF. DNA for the CDR3: TGTGCCAGCAGCTTAGTGGCAAATCAGCCCCAGCATTTT.

The chain uses TRBV6-1 and TRBJ2-3; TRBD1 agrees at 7 bases. Losses at the gene ends were 1 base for V and 10 bases for J; bases not matched to a gene: 5. CDR3 length: 13 amino acids. Germline CDR1 reads MNHNS; CDR2 reads SASEGT. This CDR3 is CASSEEGGDPQYF. The DNA of the CDR3 is TGTGCCAGCAGTGAAGAAGGGGGCGATCCGCAGTATTTT.

CDR3 DNA: TGTGCCAGCAGTTTGTGGGGGGCTGATGGCTACACCTTC. This encodes CASSLWGADGYTF. This chain joins TRBV12-3 or TRBV12-4 and TRBJ1-2, with a tentative D call TRBD1 (6 bases). This CDR3 spans 13 amino acids. V lost 3 bases and J lost 6, with 11 bases in between.

A note on this clone: Other DNA sequences of this sample code for an identical CDR3. This rearrangement joins TRBV2 to TRBJ1-5; D gene ambiguous. Germline-derived CDR1 and CDR2 are SNHLY and FYNNEI. V was cut by 6 bases and J by 4 bases, with 10 bases left in between. There are 13 residues in the CDR3. Written as DNA, the CDR3 is TGTGCCAGCAGGGACTATAGTAATCAGCCCCAGCATTTT. It yields the protein CASRDYSNQPQHF.

This clone occurred once. The genes are TRBV29-1 and TRBJ1-5; D possibly corresponds to TRBD1 (6 bases). The CDR3 is 13 residues long. From germline, CDR1 is SQVTM and CDR2 ANQGSEA. V gave up 7 bases and J gave up 3 bases, with 13 bases separating them. The CDR3 protein is CSALGGANQPQHF. CDR3 in DNA: TGCAGCGCACTTGGGGGGGCCAATCAGCCCCAGCATTTT.

The V gene is TRBV11-3, the J gene TRBJ2-5; no clear D gene. Germline loops: CDR1 SGHNT, CDR2 YENEEA. The V end lost 5 bases, the J end lost 1 base, and 14 bases lay between the germline ends. The CDR3 totals 15 residues. As DNA, the CDR3 is TGTGCCAGCAGCACACGACACGATAGCCAAGAGACCCAGTACTTC. Translating gives CASSTRHDSQETQYF.

The chain is built from TRBV28 and TRBJ1-1; 8 positions agree with TRBD1. The CDR3 runs 14 residues. The J segment lost 4 bases and the V segment lost 5 bases, leaving 6 bases of the junction unmatched. Per the germline V gene, CDR1 is MDHEN and CDR2 is SYDVKM. The chain's CDR3 is CASSPGQAGTEAFF. CDR3 DNA sequence: TGTGCCAGCAGTCCGGGACAGGCGGGCACTGAAGCTTTCTTT.

This clone was detected only once. The chain couples TRBV6-1 to TRBJ1-1, with TRBD1 identical over 7 bases. Germline loops: CDR1 MNHNS, CDR2 SASEGT. The CDR3 runs to 14 residues. With 3 bases clipped from V and 4 bases from J, the junction kept 5 bases outside the gene matches. DNA of the CDR3: TGTGCCAGCAGTGAGAGGACAGGCGCCACTGAAGCTTTCTTT. Translating gives CASSERTGATEAFF.

The J gene is TRBJ2-2, the V gene TRBV7-2, with TRBD2 matching over 7 bases. Germline values: CDR1 SGHTA, CDR2 FQGNSA. This CDR3 is built from 16 residues. V was clipped by 5 bases and J by 4 bases; unmatched bases: 10. In nucleotides, the CDR3 is TGTGCCAGCAGCGTCAGAGCGGGATTTAGCACCGGGGAGCTGTTTTTT. This sequence encodes CASSVRAGFSTGELFF.

This sequence joins TRBV15 and TRBJ2-1; D unresolved. Germline V gives CDR1 LNHNV, CDR2 YYDKDF (reference sequence). The V gene lost 9 bases and the J gene lost 0 bases, with 9 bases spanning the gap. CDR3 length: 13 amino acids. The CDR3 region has the DNA TGTGCCACTCGGAGCCGCTCCTACAATGAGCAGTTCTTC. Its translation: CATRSRSYNEQFF.

The chain carries TRBV11-2 and TRBJ2-7, with D unresolved. Germline V gene sequence: CDR1 SGHAT, CDR2 FQNNGV. There are 13 residues in the CDR3. V was pared by 8 bases and J by 0 bases, with 11 bases between. The CDR3 DNA follows: TGTGCCAGCCTCTGGACGAACTCCTACGAGCAGTACTTC. Its translation: CASLWTNSYEQYF.

The rearrangement uses TRBV4-3 and TRBJ1-1; D remains unclear. Per the germline V gene, CDR1 is LGHNA and CDR2 is YSLEER. V was clipped by 0 bases and J by 3 bases, with 11 bases between them. The CDR3 has 15 residues. Here the CDR3 DNA reads TGCGCCAGCAGCCAAGAATCCGGTTGGCACACTGAAGCTTTCTTT. Translation gives CASSQESGWHTEAFF.

V is TRBV19 and J is TRBJ1-6; D remains unclear. This CDR3 is 15 amino acids long. V dropped 0 bases and J dropped 8 bases, with 11 bases sitting between them. The germline CDR1 and CDR2 sequences are LNHDA and SQIVND (reference sequence). The CDR3 nucleotides read TGTGCCAGTAGTATAGAGGCCGGTACCGATTCACCCCTCCACTTT. This translates into CASSIEAGTDSPLHF.

The rearrangement joins TRBV2 to TRBJ2-5; tentatively, D is TRBD2 (5 bases). The CDR3 length is 11 residues. CDR1 SNHLY and CDR2 FYNNEI come from the germline V gene. Trimming cost V 7 bases and J 4 bases, with 7 bases left between them. The CDR3 DNA reads TGTGCCAGCAATGGGAGAGAGACCCAGTACTTC. It is translated as CASNGRETQYF.

CDR3 residues: CASSLSTGTLRSGELFF. The CDR3 nucleotides are TGTGCCAGCAGCCTGTCAACCGGGACCCTCCGATCCGGGGAGCTGTTTTTT. The gene calls are TRBV7-3 and TRBJ2-2; D assignment may be TRBD1 or TRBD2 (5 bases each). The CDR3 is 17 amino acids. Deletions cut 5 bases from V and 6 bases from J, with 22 bases between. The germline gives CDR1 SGHTA, CDR2 FQGTGA.

This clone showed up just once. The J gene is TRBJ2-2, the V gene TRBV4-3, with 11 bases matching TRBD2. Looked up from germline, CDR1 is LGHNA and CDR2 is YSLEER. With V trimmed by 0 bases and J by 4 bases, 4 bases remained unmatched. The CDR3 has 17 amino acids. Here the CDR3 reads CASSQEPSGRSTGELFF. The CDR3 nucleotides read TGCGCCAGCAGCCAAGAGCCTAGCGGGAGGAGCACCGGGGAGCTGTTTTTT.

V usage is TRBV4-3 and J usage is TRBJ2-7, with D perhaps matching TRBD2 (6 bases). CDR3 length: 15 amino acids. CDR1 LGHNA and CDR2 YSLEER come from the germline V gene. Trimming cost V 4 bases and J 2 bases, with 15 bases left between them. CDR3 in amino acids: CASSPVGGAAYEQYF. DNA for the CDR3: TGCGCCAGCAGCCCCGTCGGGGGTGCAGCCTACGAGCAGTACTTC.

V is TRBV19 and J is TRBJ1-2, with 7 bases lining up with TRBD1. In germline, CDR1 is LNHDA, CDR2 SQIVND (reference sequence). The V segment lost 6 bases and the J segment 0 bases; nucleotides outside the gene matches: 4. The CDR3 spans 14 residues. The CDR3 spells CASSRQGSNYGYTF. In nucleotides, the CDR3 is TGTGCCAGTAGCCGACAGGGATCTAACTATGGCTACACCTTC.

The rearrangement joins TRBV15 to TRBJ1-1; D remains unclear. Trimming shortened V by 0 bases and J by 7 bases, and 6 bases separated the two germline ends. The CDR3 contains 12 residues. Germline-derived CDR1 and CDR2 are LNHNV and YYDKDF (reference sequence). CDR3 bases: TGTGCCACCAGCAGAGATCGACTTGAAGCTTTCTTT. This sequence encodes CATSRDRLEAFF.

In its sample, this clone was seen a few times. The V and J genes are TRBV5-5 and TRBJ2-7; D unresolved. Germline V gene data show CDR1 as SGHKS and CDR2 as YYEKEE (reference sequence). The V gene lost 3 bases and the J gene lost 2 bases, with 9 bases spanning the gap. This CDR3 is 13 amino acids long. CDR3 coding DNA: TGTGCCAGCAGCTCGAGTTGGGCCTACGAGCAGTACTTC. Translating it yields CASSSSWAYEQYF.

The chain recombines TRBV14 with TRBJ1-5; possibly TRBD1 for D (6 bases). V was shortened by 4 bases and J by 5 bases, with 12 bases between the two germline ends. Germline loops: CDR1 SGHDN, CDR2 FVKESK. The length of the CDR3 is 14 residues. CDR3 DNA sequence: TGTGCCAGCAGCCTTCGGGGGGCCGATCAGCCCCAGCATTTT. Translation: CASSLRGADQPQHF.

This clone appeared a single time. The CDR3 region is CASSLGRGSSYEQYF. CDR3 bases: TGTGCCAGCAGCTTAGGAAGGGGGAGCTCCTACGAGCAGTACTTC. V is TRBV11-2 and J is TRBJ2-7, with D perhaps matching TRBD1 (6 bases). The CDR3 covers 15 residues. CDR1 and CDR2 from the germline V gene are SGHAT and FQNNGV. V was shortened by 1 base and J by 0 bases, with 10 bases between the two germline ends.

This clone was counted only a few times. The chain carries TRBV19 and TRBJ1-2; D perhaps matches TRBD1 (6 bases). The CDR3 contains 13 residues. CDR1 and CDR2 from the germline V gene are LNHDA and SQIVND (reference sequence). Trimming took off 3 bases at V and 5 bases at J, with 10 bases between the two ends. The DNA of the CDR3 is TGTGCCAGTAGTATTGGCAGGGGTTATGGCTACACCTTC. It encodes CASSIGRGYGYTF.

The chain links TRBV11-3 to TRBJ2-3; 11 positions agree with TRBD2. Losses at the gene ends were 1 base for V and 4 bases for J; bases not matched to a gene: 4. CDR3 length: 16 residues. CDR1 and CDR2 from the germline V gene are SGHNT and YENEEA. In nucleotides, the CDR3 is TGTGCCAGCAGCTTAGTCCTTAGCGGGGGGGCAGATACGCAGTATTTT. It encodes CASSLVLSGGADTQYF.

The rearrangement uses TRBV6-4 and TRBJ2-3, with D possibly TRBD2 on 5 matching bases. Germline CDR1 and CDR2: MRHNA and SNTAGT. V was cut by 4 bases and J by 0 bases, with 5 bases left in between. This CDR3 is 13 amino acids long. CDR3 sequence reads: CASSGGSTDTQYF. Here the CDR3 DNA reads TGTGCCAGCAGTGGCGGGAGCACAGATACGCAGTATTTT.

For the CDR3, the DNA is TGTGCCAGCAGCTTAGAGCCCGAACTAGGGGGAGAGCAGTACTTC. Its protein is CASSLEPELGGEQYF. This chain connects TRBV7-6 to TRBJ2-7; the D gene is possibly TRBD1 (6 bases). The CDR3 is 15 amino acids. Germline-derived CDR1 and CDR2 are SGHVS and FNYEAQ. Trimming cost V 1 base and J 7 bases, with 17 bases left between them.

The chain couples TRBV2 to TRBJ1-1; D uncertain. This CDR3 comprises 13 residues. Germline values: CDR1 SNHLY, CDR2 FYNNEI. Trimming removed 7 bases from V and 2 bases from J, with 11 bases in between. The CDR3 DNA reads as TGTGCCAGCACTGAGGAGTTAAACACTGAAGCTTTCTTT. It codes for CASTEELNTEAFF.

The chain carries TRBV18 and TRBJ1-4, with 8 nucleotides matching TRBD1. The CDR3 consists of 15 residues. V was clipped by 1 base and J by 8 bases; unmatched bases: 6. The V gene's germline CDR1 is KGHSH and CDR2 LQKENI. This CDR3 is CASSPLTGVGEKLFF. The CDR3 nucleotides are TGTGCCAGCTCACCACTGACAGGGGTCGGGGAAAAACTGTTTTTT.

This clone came up many times. The chain carries TRBV10-3 and TRBJ1-5; D unclear. Germline values: CDR1 ENHRY, CDR2 SYGVKD. V was shortened by 0 bases and J by 7 bases, with 4 bases between the two germline ends. The CDR3 is 12 amino acids. Here the CDR3 reads CAISESSQPQHF. The CDR3 DNA sequence: TGTGCCATCAGTGAGTCGAGCCAGCCCCAGCATTTT.

The chain is built from TRBV18 and TRBJ2-3; 11 bases are a match to TRBD2. Looked up from germline, CDR1 is KGHSH and CDR2 is LQKENI. Unmatched junction bases numbered 11, after V lost 6 bases and J lost 6 bases. CDR3 length equals 16 residues. CDR3 loop: CASSITSGRRGDTQYF. The CDR3 bases are TGTGCCAGCTCGATAACTAGCGGGAGACGAGGCGATACGCAGTATTTT.

The chain recombines TRBV7-2 with TRBJ1-5; D perhaps matches TRBD1 (5 bases). This CDR3 contains 14 residues. Germline-derived CDR1 and CDR2 are SGHTA and FQGNSA. The ends were cut back, 3 bases at V and 3 bases at J, with 9 bases in the middle. The CDR3 DNA is TGTGCCAGCAGCTTTCAGGGCCTCAATCAGCCCCAGCATTTT. Translating gives CASSFQGLNQPQHF.